The 3 T cell receptor beta chains below come from one sample, sequenced in a study of blood T cells in healthy people across ages. A second PCR, run for about 7 to 11 cycles, used a sample-barcoded 5' primer plus a J-beta primer mix. TCRdb re-derived calls from the 5' RACE reads in MiXCR, one entry per CDR3 protein. This sample carries fewer than 750,000 distinct CDR3 sequences, around 52% of them seen once, and the ten largest clones take approximately 13%. Sequenced: blood. The receptors here all came from a woman of 80 years or more in good health.

As concerns this clonotype: Without the conserved terminal phenylalanine or tryptophan, this CDR3 likely stems from a read error. The DNA of the CDR3 is TGCGCCAGCAGCTCCGGGACAAACCGAGCTTACGAGCAGTACATC. Its translation is CASSSGTNRAYEQYI. The chain links TRBV5-1 to TRBJ2-7; D is possibly TRBD1 (6 bases). The CDR3 is 15 residues long. The V gene's germline CDR1 is SGHRS and CDR2 YFSETQ. Trimming took 3 bases from V and 4 from J, leaving 17 bases between them.

The gene calls are TRBV29-1 and TRBJ2-3, with 7 bases that match TRBD2. Trimming cost V 8 bases and J 2 bases; bases outside gene matches: 13. The CDR3 has 15 residues. Germline-derived CDR1 and CDR2 are SQVTM and ANQGSEA. The CDR3 region has the DNA TGCAGCTCATCTGGACCGGGACTAAACACAGATACGCAGTATTTT. Translating it yields CSSSGPGLNTDTQYF.

The genes are TRBV29-1 and TRBJ2-2; the D is unclear. Trimming pared 7 bases from V and 0 bases from J, leaving 15 bases between. The CDR3 is made up of 15 amino acids. Per the germline V gene, CDR1 is SQVTM and CDR2 is ANQGSEA. The chain's CDR3 is CSGRGNGPNTGELFF. CDR3 nucleotide sequence: TGCAGCGGTCGTGGAAACGGGCCGAACACCGGGGAGCTGTTTTTT.